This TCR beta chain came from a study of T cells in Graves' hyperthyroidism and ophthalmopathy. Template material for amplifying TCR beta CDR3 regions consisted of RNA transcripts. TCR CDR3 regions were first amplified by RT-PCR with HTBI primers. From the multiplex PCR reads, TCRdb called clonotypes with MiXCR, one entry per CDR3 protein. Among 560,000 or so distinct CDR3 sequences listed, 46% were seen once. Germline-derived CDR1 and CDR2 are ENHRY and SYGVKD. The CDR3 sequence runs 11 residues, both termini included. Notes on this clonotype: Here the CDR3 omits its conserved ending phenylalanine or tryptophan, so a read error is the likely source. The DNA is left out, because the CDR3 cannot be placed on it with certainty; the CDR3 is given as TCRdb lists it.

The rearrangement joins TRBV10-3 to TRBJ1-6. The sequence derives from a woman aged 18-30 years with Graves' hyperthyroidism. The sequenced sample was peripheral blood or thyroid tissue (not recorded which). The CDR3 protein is CAIRAQTAVHY.